These 18 T cell receptor beta chains share one sample of origin, sequenced in a study of blood T cells in healthy people across ages. A second 7 to 11 cycle PCR used barcoded and J-beta primers. One entry per CDR3 protein, called by TCRdb with MiXCR from the 5' RACE reads. The top ten hold roughly 13% of the sample, which has approximately 940,000 distinct CDR3 sequences, roughly 43% seen once. Material for sequencing was blood. The receptors come from a man aged 25 to 40 in good health.

The chain has TRBV27 and TRBJ2-5, with 8 bases lining up with TRBD2. The DNA end favors TRBJ2-7, so the J call may be wrong. Germline V gene sequence: CDR1 MNHEY, CDR2 SMNVEV (reference sequence). The CDR3 spans 13 residues. CDR3 loop: CASGRDGRDEQYF. CDR3 bases: TGTGCCAGCGGCAGGGACGGGAGGGACGAGCAGTACTTC.

This clonotype was counted only a few times. The chain is built from TRBV5-1 and TRBJ2-7, with no clear D. The CDR3 runs to 14 residues. Germline values: CDR1 SGHRS, CDR2 YFSETQ. Trimming stripped 0 bases from V and 1 base from J, with 8 bases between. For the CDR3, the DNA is TGCGCCAGCAGCTTGGCACCAGAATCCTACGAGCAGTACTTC. It yields the protein CASSLAPESYEQYF.

The genes are TRBV7-9 and TRBJ2-1; 7 positions agree with TRBD1. Germline assignment: CDR1 SEHNR and CDR2 FQNEAQ (reference sequence). With V trimmed by 5 bases and J by 10 bases, 8 bases remained unmatched. CDR3 length: 13 amino acids. This CDR3 is CASSPTGSSEQFF. In DNA, the CDR3 is TGTGCCAGCAGCCCGACAGGGTCTAGCGAGCAGTTCTTC.

A few counts support this clonotype. The chain couples TRBV6-2 or TRBV6-3 to TRBJ2-3, with TRBD1 matching 8 bases. This CDR3 has 15 amino acids. The germline gives CDR1 MNHEY, CDR2 SVGEGT. Germline trimming cut 3 bases from V and 6 bases from J; bases unmatched to any gene: 8. The CDR3 bases are TGTGCCAGCAGTTATGAACGGACAGGGTCGGATACGCAGTATTTT. Its translation is CASSYERTGSDTQYF.

Concerning this clonotype itself: An end of the junction differs from the germline gene, which may be a read error. The genes are TRBV12-3 or TRBV12-4 and TRBJ2-4; 8 bases are a match to TRBD1. This CDR3 region has 13 residues. The CDR3 DNA follows: TGTGCCAGCAGCTGGACAGGGATTAACATTCGGTACTTC. Translated: CASSWTGINIRYF.

V usage is TRBV9 and J usage is TRBJ2-5; 9 bases align to TRBD2. The germline V gene encodes CDR1 SGDLS and CDR2 YYNGEE. J gave up 2 bases and V 0 bases, and 8 bases lay outside the gene matches. This CDR3 region has 17 residues. CDR3 amino acids: CASSVGASGALQETQYF. The CDR3 DNA reads as TGTGCCAGCAGCGTAGGGGCTAGCGGGGCACTACAAGAGACCCAGTACTTC. Filled out from reference TRBV9 and TRBJ2-5, the complete variable domain reads DSGVTQTPKHLITATGQRVTLRCSPRSGDLSVYWYQQSLDQGLQFLIQYYNGEERAKGNILERFSAQQFPDLHSELNLSSLELGDSALYFCASSVGASGALQETQYFGPGTRLLVL.

The J gene is TRBJ1-4, the V gene TRBV28, with no clear D. Germline V gives CDR1 MDHEN, CDR2 SYDVKM. V was clipped by 5 bases and J by 5 bases, with 12 bases between them. The CDR3 contains 14 residues. For the CDR3, the DNA is TGTGCCAGCAGTCCCGACGGAGAAAATGAAAAACTGTTTTTT. This codes for CASSPDGENEKLFF.

This sequence joins TRBV28 and TRBJ2-2; D is tentatively TRBD1 or TRBD2 (5 bases each). This CDR3 has 17 residues. Trimming took off 1 base at V and 2 bases at J, with 14 bases between the two ends. Per the germline V gene, CDR1 is MDHEN and CDR2 is SYDVKM. CDR3 sequence reads: CASSLSRWGRNTGELFF. The CDR3, as DNA: TGTGCCAGCAGTTTATCCCGGTGGGGACGAAACACCGGGGAGCTGTTTTTT.

The chain has TRBV7-9 and TRBJ1-1; D may be TRBD1 (5 bases). Trimming took off 7 bases at V and 4 bases at J, with 13 bases between the two ends. The CDR3 spans 13 residues. CDR1 is SEHNR, CDR2 FQNEAQ, per germline (reference sequence). In DNA form, the CDR3 reads TGTGCCAGCACCCGGGGCTCAGGCACTGAAGCTTTCTTT. It translates to CASTRGSGTEAFF. Based on the CDR3 plus reference TRBV7-9 and TRBJ1-1, the full variable domain is DTGVSQNPRHKITKRGQNVTFRCDPISEHNRLYWYRQTLGQGPEFLTYFQNEAQLEKSRLLSDRFSAERPKGSFSTLEIQRTEQGDSAMYLCASTRGSGTEAFFGQGTRLTVV.

This clonotype has a single count. V and J are TRBV6-5 and TRBJ1-5, with 12 bases that match TRBD1. The CDR3 sequence is 16 residues long. Germline CDR1 and CDR2: MNHEY and SVGAGI. Trimming removed 4 bases from V and 5 bases from J; junction bases left unmatched: 6. CDR3 sequence reads: CASSSRGQGAYQPQHF. Written as DNA, the CDR3 is TGTGCCAGCAGTTCCCGGGGACAGGGGGCTTATCAGCCCCAGCATTTT.

The chain joins TRBV28 to TRBJ1-2, with a possible D match to TRBD1 (6 bases). The germline CDR1 and CDR2 sequences are MDHEN and SYDVKM. V was trimmed by 8 bases and J by 5 bases, leaving 21 bases between them. This CDR3 comprises 15 residues. This CDR3 reads CASWNREKREYGYTF. For the CDR3, the DNA is TGTGCCAGCTGGAACAGGGAGAAGAGGGAGTATGGCTACACCTTC.

The V gene is TRBV24-1, the J gene TRBJ2-6, with 9 bases aligning to TRBD1. V dropped 3 bases and J dropped 0; count of bases not matched to a gene: 14. The CDR3 runs 21 residues. In germline, CDR1 is KGHDR, CDR2 SFDVKD. CDR3 nucleotide sequence: TGTGCCACCAGTGATGTACCGGGACAGGGAAAGGGAAGCTCTGGGGCCAACGTCCTGACTTTC. Protein: CATSDVPGQGKGSSGANVLTF.

This clonotype was seen a handful of times. The rearrangement links TRBV12-3 or TRBV12-4 to TRBJ2-1; D remains unclear. The CDR3 runs to 15 residues. V was pared by 3 bases and J by 0 bases, with 9 bases between. CDR3: CASSLGPGSYNEQFF. CDR3 nucleotide sequence: TGTGCCAGCAGTTTGGGCCCTGGCTCCTACAATGAGCAGTTCTTC.

The sample holds many counts of this clonotype. The V call is TRBV12-3 or TRBV12-4, the J call TRBJ1-2; possible D gene TRBD1, 6 bases. This CDR3 spans 11 amino acids. Trimming left V 8 bases short and J 7 bases short, with 11 bases between. DNA for the CDR3: TGTGCCAGCCGACAAGGGGGTGGCTACACCTTC. This codes for CASRQGGGYTF.

V gene TRBV29-1 combines with J gene TRBJ1-1, with D uncertain. This CDR3 is built from 13 residues. Germline V gene lookup returns CDR1 SQVTM and CDR2 ANQGSEA. The V gene lost 6 bases and the J gene lost 1 base, with 12 bases spanning the gap. The CDR3 nucleotides are TGCAGCGTCCCTACTGGGGAGAACACTGAAGCTTTCTTT. It codes for CSVPTGENTEAFF.

The chain employs TRBV27 and TRBJ2-5; TRBD2 matches 9 bases. J was trimmed by 0 bases and V by 2 bases; bases with no gene match: 16. Germline CDR1 reads MNHEY; CDR2 reads SMNVEV (reference sequence). The length of the CDR3 is 20 residues. The CDR3 nucleotides are TGTGCCAGCAGTTTAAGGGGAGGTGAGGGACTAGCCCCGTACCAAGAGACCCAGTACTTC. Encoded protein: CASSLRGGEGLAPYQETQYF.

The V and J genes are TRBV12-3 or TRBV12-4 and TRBJ2-5; 11 bases are shared with TRBD2. V lost 5 bases and J lost 7; bases outside the gene matches: 9. The CDR3 is made up of 15 amino acids. In DNA form, the CDR3 reads TGTGCCAGCAGTGCCCTGCACGGGACTAGCGGGACCCAGTACTTC. Amino acid sequence: CASSALHGTSGTQYF.

The chain recombines TRBV7-9 with TRBJ1-1; tentative D call: TRBD1 (6 bases). The germline V gene encodes CDR1 SEHNR and CDR2 FQNEAQ (reference sequence). Between the trimmed V and J ends, which lost 5 bases and 4 bases, there was a span of 14 bases. CDR3 length equals 14 residues. The chain's CDR3 is CASSPQGSGTEAFF. CDR3 DNA: TGTGCCAGCAGCCCACAGGGTTCGGGCACTGAAGCTTTCTTT.